Described below is a single T cell receptor (beta chain) sequence and its context. Its antigen is still unknown. This record comes from a study of T cell responses to AZD1222 COVID-19 vaccine. Regarding the study as a whole: The CD4 TCRs associated with vaccination extended across spike and predominated at 160-218 and 743-854.

V lost 2 bases and J 2 bases, leaving 9 bases between the germline ends. The CDR3 extends over 14 amino acids. In germline, CDR1 is KGHSH, CDR2 LQKENI. Libraries were prepared by immunoSEQ multiplex PCR; TCRdb keeps only in-frame clonotypes and omits some of them. Of approximately 170,000 clones listed, 94% are singletons. The clonotype comes from an adult who received the AZD1222 COVID-19 vaccine. Here the sequenced sample was peripheral blood, taken 28 days after the second AZD1222 dose. V usage is TRBV18 and J usage is TRBJ1-2; D gene unclear. This chain's CDR3 is CASSPEIQNYGYTF. The CDR3 coding sequence is TGTGCCAGCTCACCAGAGATACAGAACTATGGCTACACCTTC. The variable domain in full, with the rest retrieved from reference TRBV18 and TRBJ1-2, is NAGVMQNPRHLVRRRGQEARLRCSPMKGHSHVYWYRQLPEEGLKFMVYLQKENIIDESGMPKERFSAEFPKEGPSILRIQQVVRGDSAAYFCASSPEIQNYGYTFGSGTRLTVV.